These T cell receptor beta chains were read from a single sample in a study of blood T cells in healthy people across ages. TCRdb fed the 5' RACE reads into MiXCR, producing one record per CDR3 protein. The sample consists of hundreds of thousands of distinct CDR3 sequences, about 37% of them appearing once. The specimen was blood. The source of these receptors is a man aged 18-30 years in good health. CDR3s include the opening cysteine and the closing phenylalanine or tryptophan. Each record gives: CDR3 length, clone size, V gene, J gene, D gene, CDR3 protein, CDR3 DNA. The D gene is left open where the match is weak. Expanded clones are given a class, and other clones once, few, many or no size at all.

len: 13
abundance: -
v_gene: TRBV2
j_gene: TRBJ2-5
d_gene: -
CDR3aa: CASSARGSGTQYF
CDR3nt: TGTGCCAGCAGTGCCAGGGGCTCGGGGACCCAGTACTTC

len: 15
abundance: -
v_gene: TRBV6-2/TRBV6-3
j_gene: TRBJ2-7
d_gene: TRBD2
CDR3aa: CASSYSAGVRNEQYF
CDR3nt: TGTGCCAGCAGTTACTCGGCGGGGGTTAGAAATGAGCAGTACTTC

len: 14
abundance: -
v_gene: TRBV3-1
j_gene: TRBJ1-5
d_gene: -
CDR3aa: CASSPTQTHQPQHF
CDR3nt: TGTGCCAGCAGCCCAACCCAGACGCATCAGCCCCAGCATTTT

len: 16
abundance: -
v_gene: TRBV12-3/TRBV12-4
j_gene: TRBJ2-1
d_gene: TRBD2
CDR3aa: CASSLEGAGGPAEQFF
CDR3nt: TGTGCCAGCAGTTTAGAGGGCGCGGGGGGGCCAGCTGAGCAGTTCTTC

len: 19
abundance: few
v_gene: TRBV28
j_gene: TRBJ1-6
d_gene: -
CDR3aa: CASSFGVFVISSYNSPLHF
CDR3nt: TGTGCCAGCAGTTTCGGGGTTTTCGTGATAAGCTCCTATAATTCACCCCTCCACTTT

len: 17
abundance: many
v_gene: TRBV4-1
j_gene: TRBJ2-1
d_gene: -
CDR3aa: CASSQDSGQVEYNEQFF
CDR3nt: TGCGCCAGCAGCCAAGATAGCGGACAGGTAGAATACAATGAGCAGTTCTTC

len: 13
abundance: many
v_gene: TRBV12-3/TRBV12-4
j_gene: TRBJ2-3
d_gene: -
CDR3aa: CASKGSLLHTQYF
CDR3nt: TGTGCCAGCAAGGGGTCTCTTCTCCATACGCAGTATTTT

len: 15
abundance: -
v_gene: TRBV5-1
j_gene: TRBJ1-6
d_gene: -
CDR3aa: CASSAGQGGDSPLHF
CDR3nt: TGCGCCAGCAGCGCCGGCCAGGGAGGCGATTCACCCCTCCACTTT

len: 15
abundance: few
v_gene: TRBV4-1
j_gene: TRBJ2-1
d_gene: TRBD2
CDR3aa: CASSQPGLADNEQFF
CDR3nt: TGCGCCAGCAGCCAGCCGGGACTAGCCGACAATGAGCAGTTCTTC

len: 12
abundance: many
v_gene: TRBV7-2
j_gene: TRBJ1-5
d_gene: -
CDR3aa: CASSFPDQPQHF
CDR3nt: TGTGCCAGCAGCTTCCCCGATCAGCCCCAGCATTTT

len: 16
abundance: -
v_gene: TRBV10-3
j_gene: TRBJ1-1
d_gene: -
CDR3aa: CAISANAGVGGTEAFF
CDR3nt: TGTGCCATCAGTGCTAACGCGGGGGTGGGGGGCACTGAAGCTTTCTTT

len: 13
abundance: -
v_gene: TRBV12-3/TRBV12-4
j_gene: TRBJ2-1
d_gene: -
CDR3aa: CASRPTSYNEQFF
CDR3nt: TGTGCCAGCAGGCCTACTTCCTACAATGAGCAGTTCTTC